The 27 T cell receptor beta chains below come from one sample, sequenced in a study of OX40 agonist ivuxolimab in advanced cancers. Some clones are missing from TCRdb's copy, which holds only in-frame ones; the method was immunoSEQ multiplex PCR. The sample includes roughly 24,000 clones, about four fifths of them seen just once. Material: CD4+ or CD8+ T cells sorted from blood, obtained in a trial of the OX40 agonist ivuxolimab. These receptors were collected from an adult with an advanced solid tumor such as melanoma, head and neck, liver or kidney cancer.

This CDR3 reads CASSSVTYEQYF. The CDR3, as DNA: TGTGCCAGCAGTTCGGTAACCTACGAGCAGTACTTC. This chain uses TRBV6-5 with TRBJ2-7; unclear D gene. Germline V lookup: CDR1 MNHEY, CDR2 SVGAGI. This CDR3 spans 12 amino acids. V gave up 4 bases and J gave up 2 bases, with 6 bases separating them.

The CDR3 nucleotides read TGTGCCAGCTCACAGGGGAGGGCCACTGAAGCTTTCTTT. Amino acid sequence: CASSQGRATEAFF. J is TRBJ1-1 and V is TRBV18; perhaps TRBD1 as D (5 bases). This CDR3 is built from 13 residues. With 4 bases removed from V and 4 bases from J, the gap between germline ends came to 10 bases. Germline CDR1 and CDR2: KGHSH and LQKENI.

CDR3 residues: CASSEWGDSNQPQHF. CDR3 DNA: TGTGCCAGCAGTGAATGGGGAGATAGCAATCAGCCCCAGCATTTT. The genes are TRBV6-1 and TRBJ1-5; D is unclear. Germline CDR1 reads MNHNS; CDR2 reads SASEGT. V lost 2 bases and J lost 0, with 8 bases in between. The CDR3 has 15 residues.

V gene TRBV18 combines with J gene TRBJ2-3, with 12 bases aligning to TRBD2. Per the germline V gene, CDR1 is KGHSH and CDR2 is LQKENI. The CDR3 runs 17 residues. V lost 5 bases, J lost 5 bases, and 11 bases stayed unmatched. Written as DNA, the CDR3 is TGTGCCAGCTCAACGGGGCGGACTAGCGGGAAGGTAGATACGCAGTATTTT. It translates to CASSTGRTSGKVDTQYF.

This clone has a handful of counts. This sequence joins TRBV19 and TRBJ1-2; D is unresolved. The V end lost 6 bases, the J end lost 2 bases, and 13 bases lay between the germline ends. From germline, CDR1 is LNHDA and CDR2 SQIVND (reference sequence). The CDR3 has 14 amino acids. CDR3 nucleotides: TGTGCCAGTAGCTCGCTAGGGCGGAACTATGGCTACACCTTC. It yields the protein CASSSLGRNYGYTF.

This chain joins TRBV18 and TRBJ1-1; D gene ambiguous. The CDR3 covers 14 residues. V shed 2 bases and J shed 0 bases, with 7 bases lying between them. CDR1 is KGHSH, CDR2 LQKENI, per germline. CDR3 sequence: CASSPGTLNTEAFF. CDR3 DNA: TGTGCCAGCTCACCAGGTACGTTGAACACTGAAGCTTTCTTT.

The chain has TRBV9 and TRBJ2-5, with a tentative D call TRBD1 (5 bases). Germline V lookup: CDR1 SGDLS, CDR2 YYNGEE. Trimming stripped 4 bases from V and 3 bases from J, with 19 bases between. The CDR3 has 16 residues. The CDR3 bases are TGTGCCAGCAGCCCATCCCCTCAGGGTGTGGAAGAGACCCAGTACTTC. Translated: CASSPSPQGVEETQYF.

The rearrangement joins TRBV29-1 to TRBJ1-1; 8 nucleotides line up with TRBD1. V lost 7 bases, J lost 8 bases, and 9 bases stayed unmatched. The CDR3 extends over 12 amino acids. Germline CDR1 is SQVTM and CDR2 is ANQGSEA. CDR3 DNA sequence: TGCAGCGCCGGACAGGGAATTACAGAAGCTTTCTTT. Protein sequence: CSAGQGITEAFF.

This clone is a singleton in its sample. This chain connects TRBV19 to TRBJ1-4, with a possible D match to TRBD1 (6 bases). Trimming removed 4 bases from V and 6 bases from J, with 15 bases in between. This CDR3 comprises 15 residues. Per the germline V gene, CDR1 is LNHDA and CDR2 is SQIVND (reference sequence). The CDR3 DNA sequence: TGTGCCAGTAGTAGAGGCCTAGGGGGGGATGAAAAACTGTTTTTT. Its protein product is CASSRGLGGDEKLFF.

Of note for this clone: Germline and junction disagree at one end, which may indicate a read error. The chain has TRBV5-4 and TRBJ2-7, with 13 bases lining up with TRBD2. CDR3 length: 16 residues. CDR1 and CDR2 (germline): SGHNT, YYREEE (reference sequence). The CDR3 loop reads CASSQATGTSGVEQYF. CDR3 sequence (DNA): TGCGCCAGCAGCCAAGCAACGGGGACTAGCGGGGTCGAGCAGTACTTC.

The CDR3 bases are TGTGCCAGCAGTTACCTGGGGGGCTTTGGAGAGCAGTACTTC. It codes for CASSYLGGFGEQYF. This chain links TRBV6-5 with TRBJ2-7, with D possibly being TRBD1 or TRBD2 (6 bases each). The CDR3 has 14 residues. Trimming removed 2 bases from V and 7 bases from J, with 15 bases in between. CDR1 is MNHEY, CDR2 SVGAGI, per germline.

The sample holds one count of this clone. The J gene is TRBJ2-5, the V gene TRBV5-1; D uncertain. CDR1 is SGHRS and CDR2 is YFSETQ in the germline V gene. Trimming stripped 4 bases from V and 5 bases from J, with 12 bases between. The CDR3 contains 13 residues. Here the CDR3 DNA reads TGCGCCAGCAGCCCAGGACCTGGGGAGACCCAGTACTTC. This sequence encodes CASSPGPGETQYF.

The V gene is TRBV11-3, the J gene TRBJ2-3; D is ambiguous. The CDR3 is 15 amino acids. Trimming shortened V by 5 bases and J by 3 bases, and 15 bases separated the two germline ends. CDR1 and CDR2 (germline): SGHNT, YENEEA. CDR3 in DNA: TGTGCCAGCAGCCTTACGTCCCCCAAGACAGATACGCAGTATTTT. It translates to CASSLTSPKTDTQYF.

V is TRBV7-8 and J is TRBJ2-6; perhaps TRBD2 as D (6 bases). The V gene lost 1 base and the J gene lost 9 bases, with 10 bases spanning the gap. This CDR3 comprises 14 residues. CDR1 and CDR2 from the germline V gene are SGHVS and FQNEAQ. The CDR3 reads CASSLGGGFNVLTF. CDR3 in DNA: TGTGCCAGCAGCTTAGGGGGAGGTTTCAACGTCCTGACTTTC.

This clone was counted a few times. The chain carries TRBV6-5 and TRBJ2-7; 8 nucleotides line up with TRBD2. With V trimmed by 6 bases and J by 1 base, 8 bases remained unmatched. The CDR3 consists of 15 residues. The germline V gene encodes CDR1 MNHEY and CDR2 SVGAGI. DNA of the CDR3: TGTGCCAGCAGAATAACTGCGGGGGGTTCCTACGAGCAGTACTTC. Protein sequence: CASRITAGGSYEQYF.

The rearrangement uses TRBV6-1 and TRBJ2-5; D unclear. The better agreement between TRBJ2-7 and the DNA end casts doubt on the J call. This CDR3 comprises 13 residues. The germline V gene has CDR1 MNHNS and CDR2 SASEGT. The CDR3 bases are TGTGCCAGCAGTGAAGTGTATGGCTACGAGCAGTACTTC. Translated: CASSEVYGYEQYF.

This clone was counted a few times. The DNA of the CDR3 is TGTGCCAGCAGCCATCCTCTCGGGGAAGAGACCCAGTACTTC. Amino acids: CASSHPLGEETQYF. The V gene is TRBV7-9, the J gene TRBJ2-5; tentative D call: TRBD2 (5 bases). The CDR3 length is 14 residues. Germline CDR1 SEHNR, CDR2 FQNEAQ (reference sequence). V was clipped by 5 bases and J by 3 bases, with 13 bases between them.

The gene calls are TRBV2 and TRBJ2-7; the match to TRBD2 covers 7 bases. Germline assignment: CDR1 SNHLY and CDR2 FYNNEI. The CDR3 is 13 amino acids. Trimming at V came to 8 bases and at J to 4 bases, leaving 8 bases not matched to a gene. The CDR3 spells CASQRDKRYEQYF. The CDR3 nucleotides read TGTGCCAGCCAGCGGGATAAGCGTTACGAGCAGTACTTC.

V is TRBV21-1 and J is TRBJ2-1; the table's D call, TRBD2, was not checked against the DNA. TRBV21-1 is termed a pseudogene. CDR3 length: 16 residues. The CDR3 bases are TGTGCCAGCAGCGGGAGGCTACACCATTCCGACAATGAGCAGTTCTTC. This encodes CASSGRLHHSDNEQFF.

The chain joins TRBV29-1 to TRBJ1-5, with TRBD1 matching 7 bases. The V and J ends lost 5 bases and 0 bases, in that order; junction bases with no gene match: 4. CDR1 is SQVTM, CDR2 ANQGSEA, per germline. The CDR3 is 14 amino acids. For the CDR3, the DNA is TGCAGCGTTAAACAGGGGAATAGCAATCAGCCCCAGCATTTT. It translates to CSVKQGNSNQPQHF.

The rearrangement uses TRBV2 and TRBJ1-1, with a possible D match to TRBD1 (6 bases). The CDR3 is 14 residues long. Germline assignment: CDR1 SNHLY and CDR2 FYNNEI. The V gene lost 5 bases and the J gene lost 4 bases, with 14 bases spanning the gap. The CDR3 loop is CASSRDRWGTEAFF. The CDR3 DNA sequence: TGTGCCAGCAGTCGAGACAGGTGGGGCACTGAAGCTTTCTTT. The full variable domain, its missing parts supplied by reference TRBV2 and TRBJ1-1, is EPEVTQTPSHQVTQMGQEVILRCVPISNHLYFYWYRQILGQKVEFLVSFYNNEISEKSEIFDDQFSVERPDGSNFTLKIRSTKLEDSAMYFCASSRDRWGTEAFFGQGTRLTVV.

The CDR3 DNA follows: TGTGCCAGCAGCATTGATTTAGCGGGAGGCACAGATACGCAGTATTTT. As protein: CASSIDLAGGTDTQYF. The chain joins TRBV7-2 to TRBJ2-3; 9 positions agree with TRBD2. Per germline, CDR1 SGHTA and CDR2 FQGNSA. This CDR3 is built from 16 residues. The V gene end was trimmed by 5 bases and the J gene end by 1 base; junction bases not matched to a gene: 7.

V gene TRBV4-1 combines with J gene TRBJ2-1; D gene ambiguous. CDR1 is MGHRA, CDR2 YSYEKL, per germline. V dropped 0 bases and J dropped 9 bases, with 27 bases sitting between them. CDR3 size: 19 residues. This CDR3 reads CASSQDPPRELAKSGEQFF. CDR3 coding DNA: TGCGCCAGCAGCCAAGATCCCCCTAGAGAGCTGGCTAAGAGTGGTGAGCAGTTCTTC.

J is TRBJ2-5 and V is TRBV7-9, with 10 positions matching TRBD2. The CDR3 covers 18 residues. Germline V gene lookup returns CDR1 SEHNR and CDR2 FQNEAQ (reference sequence). Trimming cost V 5 bases and J 5 bases; bases outside gene matches: 17. The chain's CDR3 is CASSPQLAGPERGETQYF. CDR3 bases: TGTGCCAGCAGCCCACAACTAGCGGGGCCGGAGCGGGGGGAGACCCAGTACTTC.

This chain connects TRBV19 to TRBJ2-1; TRBD2 agrees at 7 bases. Germline-derived CDR1 and CDR2 are LNHDA and SQIVND (reference sequence). Germline trimming cut 6 bases from V and 2 bases from J; bases unmatched to any gene: 10. The CDR3 consists of 16 residues. This CDR3 is CASRNPRGEAYNEQFF. The DNA of the CDR3 is TGTGCCAGTAGGAATCCCCGGGGGGAAGCCTACAATGAGCAGTTCTTC. Full variable domain (rest looked up from reference TRBV19 and TRBJ2-1): DGGITQSPKYLFRKEGQNVTLSCEQNLNHDAMYWYRQDPGQGLRLIYYSQIVNDFQKGDIAEGYSVSREKKESFPLTVTSAQKNPTAFYLCASRNPRGEAYNEQFFGPGTRLTVL.

This clone has a handful of counts. CDR3 amino acids: CASSKRLASNTGELFF. In DNA, the CDR3 is TGTGCCAGCAGCAAACGACTAGCTTCCAACACCGGGGAGCTGTTTTTT. This rearrangement joins TRBV21-1 to TRBJ2-2; the D call in the table, TRBD2, was not verified against the DNA. TRBV21-1 is a known pseudogene. This CDR3 has 16 amino acids.

On this clone: A read error may account for a junction end that differs from germline. The chain uses TRBV7-7 and TRBJ2-2, with 7 bases identical to TRBD2. The CDR3 is 15 amino acids. Germline V lookup: CDR1 SSHAT, CDR2 FNYEAQ (reference sequence). The CDR3 DNA follows: TGTGCTAGCAGCGCAGCGGGACCGAACACCGGGGAGCTGTTTTTT. It specifies CASSAAGPNTGELFF.